This TCR beta chain stems from a study of CD8 T cells in ankylosing spondylitis. Points from the study as a whole: There was reportedly significant enrichment of clones that were disease-linked in matched ankylosing spondylitis synovial fluid.

As the method for making TCR beta libraries, quantitative 5'-RACE with molecular barcodes was used. TCRdb reprocessed the 5' RACE reads via MiXCR and lists one record per CDR3 protein. This table holds 150,000 to 200,000 distinct CDR3 sequences, approximately 10% found once. Germline V gene sequence: CDR1 SGHDT, CDR2 YYEEEE. V was trimmed by 4 bases and J by 5 bases, leaving 13 bases between them. This CDR3 comprises 14 residues. This clonotype was counted at least ten times. Its antigen is not known. The sequence derives from a male donor with ankylosing spondylitis or in good health (not recorded which). The genes are TRBV5-6 and TRBJ2-1; D possibly corresponds to TRBD2 (6 bases). Sequencing was performed on blood, either unsorted or a sorted T cell fraction (not recorded which). CDR3 coding DNA: TGTGCCAGCAGCCGCGTGGGACTGAACAATGAGCAGTTCTTC. Encoded protein: CASSRVGLNNEQFF.